The T cell receptor (beta chain) under discussion was sequenced for a study of T cells in tuberculosis. This CDR3 has 13 amino acids. From germline, CDR1 is MNHNY and CDR2 SVGAGI (reference sequence). The V end was cut by 5 bases, the J end by 4 bases, with 11 bases between. Whole-study results and caveats: Some low-affinity tetramer-binding T cells may be absent from this sample.

Thawed, overnight-rested PBMC were stained with GMM-loaded CD1B tetramer, viability dye and anti-CD3, then sorted. The lipid loaded on the CD1B tetramers was C32 glucose monomycolate from Rhodococcus equi. The repertoire was sequenced with immunoSEQ multiplex PCR; TCRdb's copy has only in-frame clones and lacks some. Among around 60,000 clones listed, roughly 79% were seen once. J is TRBJ1-2 and V is TRBV6-6; no firm D call. The source of this sequence is an adult woman with latent tuberculosis. The sequenced sample consisted of CD1b-GMM tetramer-negative cells sorted from PBMCs. This chain's CDR3 is CASSQGGSYGYTF. DNA for the CDR3: TGTGCCAGCAGTCAAGGAGGTAGCTATGGCTACACCTTC.